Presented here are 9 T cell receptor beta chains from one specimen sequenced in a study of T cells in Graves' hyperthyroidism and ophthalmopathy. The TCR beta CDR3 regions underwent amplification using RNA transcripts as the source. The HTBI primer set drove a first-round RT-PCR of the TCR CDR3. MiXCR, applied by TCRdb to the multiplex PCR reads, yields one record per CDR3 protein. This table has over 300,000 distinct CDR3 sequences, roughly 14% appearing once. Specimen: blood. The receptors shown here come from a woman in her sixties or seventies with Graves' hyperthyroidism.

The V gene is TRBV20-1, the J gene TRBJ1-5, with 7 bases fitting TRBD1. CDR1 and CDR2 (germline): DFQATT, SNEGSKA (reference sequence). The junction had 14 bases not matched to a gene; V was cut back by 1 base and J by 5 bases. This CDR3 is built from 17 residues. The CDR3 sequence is CSARGLDRAQMDQPQHF. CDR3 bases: TGCAGTGCTAGAGGCTTAGACAGGGCCCAAATGGATCAGCCCCAGCATTTT.

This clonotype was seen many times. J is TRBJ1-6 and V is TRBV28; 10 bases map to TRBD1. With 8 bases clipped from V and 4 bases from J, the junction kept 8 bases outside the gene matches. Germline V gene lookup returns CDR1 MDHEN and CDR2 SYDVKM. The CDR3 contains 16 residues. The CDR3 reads CASVGPGQGYNSPLHF. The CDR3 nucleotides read TGTGCCAGCGTAGGACCGGGACAGGGGTATAATTCACCCCTCCACTTT.

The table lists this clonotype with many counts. For the CDR3, the DNA is TGCAGTGCTAGATCCGGGACAGGGTGGGTCTCACCCCTCCACTTT. Translated: CSARSGTGWVSPLHF. The chain uses TRBV20-1 and TRBJ1-6, with 9 bases fitting TRBD1. V gave up 2 bases and J gave up 10 bases; unmatched junction bases: 9. The CDR3 contains 15 residues. Looked up from germline, CDR1 is DFQATT and CDR2 is SNEGSKA (reference sequence).

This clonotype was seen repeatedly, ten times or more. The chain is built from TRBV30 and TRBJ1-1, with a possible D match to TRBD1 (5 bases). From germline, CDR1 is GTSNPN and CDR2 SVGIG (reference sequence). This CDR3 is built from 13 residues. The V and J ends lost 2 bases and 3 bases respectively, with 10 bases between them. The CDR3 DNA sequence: TGTGCCTGGAGTAGGGGTGCGTACACTGAAGCTTTCTTT. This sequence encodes CAWSRGAYTEAFF.

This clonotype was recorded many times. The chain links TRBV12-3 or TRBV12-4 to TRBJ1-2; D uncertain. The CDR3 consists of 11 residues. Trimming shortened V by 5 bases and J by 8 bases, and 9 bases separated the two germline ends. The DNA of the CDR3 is TGTGCCAGCAGTCCCTCCCTGGGCTACACCTTC. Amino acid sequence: CASSPSLGYTF.

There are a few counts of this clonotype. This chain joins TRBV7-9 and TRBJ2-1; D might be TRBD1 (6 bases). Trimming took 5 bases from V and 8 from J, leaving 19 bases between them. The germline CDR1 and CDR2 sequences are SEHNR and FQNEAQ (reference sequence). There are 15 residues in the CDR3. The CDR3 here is CASSMTGRGKDEQFF. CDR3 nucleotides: TGTGCCAGCAGCATGACAGGACGGGGTAAGGATGAGCAGTTCTTC.

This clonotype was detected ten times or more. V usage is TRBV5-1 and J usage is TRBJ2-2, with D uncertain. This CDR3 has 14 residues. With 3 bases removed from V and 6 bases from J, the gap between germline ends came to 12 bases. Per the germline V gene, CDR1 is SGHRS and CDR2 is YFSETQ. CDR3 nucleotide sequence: TGCGCCAGCAGCTCCCCCGTCGTTGCCGGGGAGCTGTTTTTT. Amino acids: CASSSPVVAGELFF. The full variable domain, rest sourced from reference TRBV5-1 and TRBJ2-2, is KAGVTQTPRYLIKTRGQQVTLSCSPISGHRSVSWYQQTPGQGLQFLFEYFSETQRNKGNFPGRFSGRQFSNSRSEMNVSTLELGDSALYLCASSSPVVAGELFFGEGSRLTVL.

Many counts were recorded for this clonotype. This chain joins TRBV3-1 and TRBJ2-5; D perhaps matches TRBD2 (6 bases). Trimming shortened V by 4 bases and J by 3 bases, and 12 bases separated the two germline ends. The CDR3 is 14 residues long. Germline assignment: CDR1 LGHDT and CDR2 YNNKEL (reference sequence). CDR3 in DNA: TGTGCCAGCAGCCCGGGACTCCCGGAAGAGACCCAGTACTTC. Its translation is CASSPGLPEETQYF.

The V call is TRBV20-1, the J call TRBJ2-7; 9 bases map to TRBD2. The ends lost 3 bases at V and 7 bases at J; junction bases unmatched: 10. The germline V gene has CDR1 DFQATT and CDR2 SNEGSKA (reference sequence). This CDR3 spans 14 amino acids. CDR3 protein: CSASLPGLAGEQYF. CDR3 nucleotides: TGCAGTGCTAGTTTACCGGGACTAGCTGGTGAGCAGTACTTC.